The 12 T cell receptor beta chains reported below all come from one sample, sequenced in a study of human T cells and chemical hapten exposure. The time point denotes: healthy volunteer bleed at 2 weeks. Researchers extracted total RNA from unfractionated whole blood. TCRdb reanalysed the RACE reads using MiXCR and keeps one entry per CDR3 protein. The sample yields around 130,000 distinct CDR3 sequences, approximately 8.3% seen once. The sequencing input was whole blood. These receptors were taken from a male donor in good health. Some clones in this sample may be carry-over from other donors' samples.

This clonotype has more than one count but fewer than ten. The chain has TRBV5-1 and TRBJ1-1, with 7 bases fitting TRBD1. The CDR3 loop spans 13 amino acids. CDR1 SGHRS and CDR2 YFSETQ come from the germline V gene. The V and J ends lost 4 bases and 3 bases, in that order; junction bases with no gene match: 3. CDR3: CASSLTGDTEAFF. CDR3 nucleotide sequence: TGCGCCAGCAGCCTAACAGGGGACACTGAAGCTTTCTTT.

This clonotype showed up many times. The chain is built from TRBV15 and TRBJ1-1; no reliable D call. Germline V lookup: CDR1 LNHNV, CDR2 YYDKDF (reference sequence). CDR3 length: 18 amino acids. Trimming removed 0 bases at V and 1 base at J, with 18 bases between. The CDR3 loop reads CATSREGQASQPNTEAFF. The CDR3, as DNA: TGTGCCACCAGCAGAGAAGGCCAGGCCAGTCAGCCGAACACTGAAGCTTTCTTT.

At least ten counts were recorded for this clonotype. As DNA, the CDR3 is TGTGCCAGCAGTGAATTCGGACAGGGGATAGATACGCAGTATTTT. This sequence encodes CASSEFGQGIDTQYF. V and J are TRBV6-1 and TRBJ2-3; 9 bases map to TRBD1. Germline lookup yields CDR1 MNHNS and CDR2 SASEGT. This CDR3 has 15 amino acids. The trim removed 2 bases at V and 5 bases at J, leaving 5 bases unmatched.

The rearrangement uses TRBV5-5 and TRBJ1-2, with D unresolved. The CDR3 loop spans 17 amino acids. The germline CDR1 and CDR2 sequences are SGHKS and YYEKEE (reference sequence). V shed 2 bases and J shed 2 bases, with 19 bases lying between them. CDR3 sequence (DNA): TGTGCCAGCAGCTTAAATCCCCGGGCCCAAGCCAACTATGGCTACACCTTC. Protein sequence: CASSLNPRAQANYGYTF. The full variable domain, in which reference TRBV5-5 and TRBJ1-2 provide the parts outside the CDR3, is DAGVTQSPTHLIKTRGQQVTLRCSPISGHKSVSWYQQVLGQGPQFIFQYYEKEERGRGNFPDRFSARQFPNYSSELNVNALLLGDSALYLCASSLNPRAQANYGYTFGSGTRLTVV.

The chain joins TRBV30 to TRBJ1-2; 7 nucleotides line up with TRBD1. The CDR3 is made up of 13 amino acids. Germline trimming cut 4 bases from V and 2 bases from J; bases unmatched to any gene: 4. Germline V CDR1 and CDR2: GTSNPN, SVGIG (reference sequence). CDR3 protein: CAWKGDSNYGYTF. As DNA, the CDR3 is TGTGCCTGGAAGGGGGACAGCAACTATGGCTACACCTTC.

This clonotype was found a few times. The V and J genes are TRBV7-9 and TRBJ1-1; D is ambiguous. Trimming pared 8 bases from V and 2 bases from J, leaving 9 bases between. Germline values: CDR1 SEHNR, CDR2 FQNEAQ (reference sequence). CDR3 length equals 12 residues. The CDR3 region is CASQEPNTEAFF. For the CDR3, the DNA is TGTGCCAGCCAGGAGCCCAACACTGAAGCTTTCTTT.

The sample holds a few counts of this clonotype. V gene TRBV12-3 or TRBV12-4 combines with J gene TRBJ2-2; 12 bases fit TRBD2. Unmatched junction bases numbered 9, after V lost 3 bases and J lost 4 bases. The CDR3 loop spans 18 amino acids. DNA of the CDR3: TGTGCCAGCAGTTTTCTAGCGGGGGGGCTTAGGGGCACCGGGGAGCTGTTTTTT. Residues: CASSFLAGGLRGTGELFF.

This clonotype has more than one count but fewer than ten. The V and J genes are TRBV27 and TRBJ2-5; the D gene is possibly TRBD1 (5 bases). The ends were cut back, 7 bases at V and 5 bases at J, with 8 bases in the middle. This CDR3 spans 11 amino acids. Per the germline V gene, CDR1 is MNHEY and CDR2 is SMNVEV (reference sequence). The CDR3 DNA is TGTGCCAGCATGAAGGGGGAGACCCAGTACTTC. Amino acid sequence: CASMKGETQYF.

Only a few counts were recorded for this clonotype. CDR3 nucleotide sequence: TGTGCCAGCAGCTCGGGACTAGCGGGTTATGAGCAGTTCTTC. Protein product: CASSSGLAGYEQFF. This chain links TRBV7-9 with TRBJ2-1, with 12 bases identical to TRBD2. The CDR3 loop spans 14 amino acids. The J segment lost 8 bases and the V segment lost 4 bases, leaving 3 bases of the junction unmatched. Germline CDR1 and CDR2: SEHNR and FQNEAQ (reference sequence).

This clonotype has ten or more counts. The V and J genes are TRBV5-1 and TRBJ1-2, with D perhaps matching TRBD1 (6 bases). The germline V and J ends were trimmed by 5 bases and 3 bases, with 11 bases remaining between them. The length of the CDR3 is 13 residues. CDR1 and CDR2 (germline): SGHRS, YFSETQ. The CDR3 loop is CASSWDTDYGYTF. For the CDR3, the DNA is TGCGCCAGCAGTTGGGACACCGACTATGGCTACACCTTC.

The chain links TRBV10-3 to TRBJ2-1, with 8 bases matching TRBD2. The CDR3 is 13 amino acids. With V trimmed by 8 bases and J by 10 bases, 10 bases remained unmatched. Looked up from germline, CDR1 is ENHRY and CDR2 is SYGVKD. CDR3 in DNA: TGTGCCATCTACCGGGAGGGTGAGGGCGAGCAGTTCTTC. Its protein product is CAIYREGEGEQFF.

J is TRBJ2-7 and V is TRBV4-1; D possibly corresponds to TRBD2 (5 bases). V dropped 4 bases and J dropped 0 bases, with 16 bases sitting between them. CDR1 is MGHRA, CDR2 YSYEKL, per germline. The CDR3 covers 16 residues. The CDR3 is CASSPVGGWSSYEQYF. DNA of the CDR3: TGCGCCAGCAGCCCAGTAGGCGGGTGGAGCTCCTACGAGCAGTACTTC.